These 21 T cell receptor beta chains originate from one sample sequenced in a study of cytomegalovirus exposure and HLA in healthy donors. The table came from immunoSEQ multiplex PCR; TCRdb's copy has only in-frame clones and leaves some out. The data contain around 250,000 clones, 90% of them singletons. The specimen was PBMCs. These receptors came from a woman between 18 and 30 years old in good health and CMV-seronegative.

V usage is TRBV7-9 and J usage is TRBJ2-7, with a weak D call TRBD2 (7 bases). The CDR3 runs to 15 residues. The V and J ends lost 4 bases and 4 bases respectively, with 17 bases between them. Germline CDR1 is SEHNR and CDR2 is FQNEAQ (reference sequence). The chain's CDR3 is CASSYGGRMTYEQYF. For the CDR3, the DNA is TGTGCCAGCAGCTACGGGGGGCGAATGACGTACGAGCAGTACTTC.

This chain uses TRBV19 with TRBJ2-4; 7 bases are shared with TRBD1. This CDR3 has 16 amino acids. V was pared by 5 bases and J by 4 bases, with 11 bases of the junction left unmatched. CDR1 is LNHDA, CDR2 SQIVND, per germline (reference sequence). In nucleotides, the CDR3 is TGTGCCAGTAGTCCATACACCGGGACAGCAAAAAACATTCAGTACTTC. Its translation is CASSPYTGTAKNIQYF.

The chain has TRBV4-1 and TRBJ1-1, with 7 positions matching TRBD1. The CDR3 covers 14 residues. Germline V lookup: CDR1 MGHRA, CDR2 YSYEKL. V dropped 0 bases and J dropped 5; count of bases not matched to a gene: 3. Here the CDR3 reads CASSQEGGVTEAFF. The CDR3 DNA sequence: TGCGCCAGCAGCCAAGAAGGGGGCGTAACTGAAGCTTTCTTT.

V gene TRBV5-1 combines with J gene TRBJ2-7, with 7 positions matching TRBD1. CDR1 and CDR2 from the germline V gene are SGHRS and YFSETQ. The CDR3 spans 16 residues. V dropped 3 bases and J dropped 5; count of bases not matched to a gene: 14. As DNA, the CDR3 is TGCGCCAGCAGCTACCCGACCTCCGGGACAGTTCACGAGCAGTACTTC. This codes for CASSYPTSGTVHEQYF. The full variable domain, in which reference TRBV5-1 and TRBJ2-7 provide the parts outside the CDR3, is KAGVTQTPRYLIKTRGQQVTLSCSPISGHRSVSWYQQTPGQGLQFLFEYFSETQRNKGNFPGRFSGRQFSNSRSEMNVSTLELGDSALYLCASSYPTSGTVHEQYFGPGTRLTVT.

This clone was detected once. The gene calls are TRBV28 and TRBJ1-1, with TRBD1 matching 10 bases. This CDR3 region has 14 residues. With V trimmed by 6 bases and J by 10 bases, 11 bases remained unmatched. Germline CDR1 MDHEN, CDR2 SYDVKM. The CDR3 nucleotides read TGTGCCAGCAGGGAGGGACAGGGGTATGGCGTAGCTTTCTTT. This encodes CASREGQGYGVAFF.

V usage is TRBV27 and J usage is TRBJ1-2, with TRBD1 matching 8 bases. This CDR3 has 16 amino acids. Germline values: CDR1 MNHEY, CDR2 SMNVEV (reference sequence). The V gene end was trimmed by 3 bases and the J gene end by 7 bases; junction bases not matched to a gene: 13. The CDR3 DNA follows: TGTGCCAGCAGTTTTCCCCGGACAGGGTTTCGTCCTGGCTACACCTTC. Its translation is CASSFPRTGFRPGYTF.

The CDR3 DNA reads as TGCGCCAGCAGCCAAGACGGAGGGGCCACTAATGAAAAACTGTTTTTT. The encoded protein is CASSQDGGATNEKLFF. This rearrangement joins TRBV4-3 to TRBJ1-4; TRBD1 might be the D (5 bases). V gave up 0 bases and J gave up 2 bases, with 10 bases separating them. The CDR3 runs to 16 residues. The germline V gene has CDR1 LGHNA and CDR2 YSLEER.

V usage is TRBV6-5 and J usage is TRBJ1-1, with a weak D call TRBD1 (6 bases). The CDR3 is 16 residues long. Germline-derived CDR1 and CDR2 are MNHEY and SVGAGI. Trimming removed 0 bases at V and 6 bases at J, with 17 bases between. The CDR3 region has the DNA TGTGCCAGCAGTTACTCGAGAAACATACAGGGTCCTGAAGCTTTCTTT. It codes for CASSYSRNIQGPEAFF.

V usage is TRBV11-3 and J usage is TRBJ2-5, with TRBD2 as a possible D gene (5 bases). Trimming left V 3 bases short and J 5 bases short, with 10 bases between. CDR1 is SGHNT and CDR2 is YENEEA in the germline V gene. CDR3 size: 13 residues. The CDR3 protein is CASSFRGSETQYF. Here the CDR3 DNA reads TGTGCCAGCAGCTTCCGCGGGTCGGAGACCCAGTACTTC.

The chain recombines TRBV29-1 with TRBJ1-2; 7 positions match TRBD1. The V gene's germline CDR1 is SQVTM and CDR2 ANQGSEA. This CDR3 is 15 amino acids long. Trimming took 2 bases from V and 4 from J; bases not matched to a gene: 10. This chain's CDR3 is CSVERTGDLVYGYTF. For the CDR3, the DNA is TGCAGCGTTGAACGGACAGGAGATCTAGTCTATGGCTACACCTTC.

This chain connects TRBV5-1 to TRBJ2-1, with D hard to call. Germline values: CDR1 SGHRS, CDR2 YFSETQ. The CDR3 length is 15 residues. V was cut by 0 bases and J by 0 bases, with 7 bases left in between. The CDR3 DNA reads as TGCGCCAGCAGCTTGGAGCCGAGCTCCTACAATGAGCAGTTCTTC. Amino acid sequence: CASSLEPSSYNEQFF. Variable domain in full (rest from reference TRBV5-1 and TRBJ2-1): KAGVTQTPRYLIKTRGQQVTLSCSPISGHRSVSWYQQTPGQGLQFLFEYFSETQRNKGNFPGRFSGRQFSNSRSEMNVSTLELGDSALYLCASSLEPSSYNEQFFGPGTRLTVL.

This clone has just one count. This chain uses TRBV7-8 with TRBJ1-1; maybe TRBD1 (6 bases). Trimming removed 1 base at V and 4 bases at J, with 7 bases between. This CDR3 is built from 13 residues. The germline CDR1 and CDR2 sequences are SGHVS and FQNEAQ. CDR3 protein: CASSLEGGTEAFF. In nucleotides, the CDR3 is TGTGCCAGCAGCTTAGAAGGGGGCACTGAAGCTTTCTTT.

The chain links TRBV6-5 to TRBJ1-2; 12 positions match TRBD1. Trimming removed 6 bases from V and 6 bases from J; junction bases left unmatched: 5. Looked up from germline, CDR1 is MNHEY and CDR2 is SVGAGI. This CDR3 is built from 14 residues. Here the CDR3 DNA reads TGTGCCAGCAGGGGACAGGGGGCCGGCCATGGCTACACCTTC. Protein: CASRGQGAGHGYTF.

The chain carries TRBV9 and TRBJ2-2, with a tentative D call TRBD2 (5 bases). V was clipped by 0 bases and J by 6 bases, with 6 bases between them. CDR1 and CDR2 (germline): SGDLS, YYNGEE. The CDR3 covers 13 residues. In DNA form, the CDR3 reads TGTGCCAGCAGCGTAGATAGCGCCGGGGAGCTGTTTTTT. This codes for CASSVDSAGELFF.

The J gene is TRBJ1-5, the V gene TRBV28; D not certain. CDR3 length: 13 amino acids. Between the trimmed V and J ends, which lost 6 bases and 10 bases, there was a span of 16 bases. Germline lookup yields CDR1 MDHEN and CDR2 SYDVKM. CDR3 sequence reads: CASSRKQRVPQHF. Here the CDR3 DNA reads TGTGCCAGCAGCCGCAAGCAGAGGGTCCCCCAGCATTTT.

Only one count was recorded for this clone. The V and J genes are TRBV18 and TRBJ1-2; 11 bases align to TRBD1. CDR3 length equals 14 residues. The germline V gene encodes CDR1 KGHSH and CDR2 LQKENI. Trimming removed 4 bases from V and 3 bases from J; junction bases left unmatched: 1. CDR3 sequence (DNA): TGTGCCAGCTCACGGGACAGGGGGGACTATGGCTACACCTTC. The encoded protein is CASSRDRGDYGYTF.

This clone turned up a few times. V usage is TRBV28 and J usage is TRBJ1-4; D is perhaps TRBD1 (6 bases). V was trimmed by 6 bases and J by 0 bases, leaving 8 bases between them. This CDR3 has 14 amino acids. Germline CDR1 MDHEN, CDR2 SYDVKM. CDR3 sequence: CASRDSATNEKLFF. CDR3 nucleotides: TGTGCCAGCAGGGACAGTGCAACTAATGAAAAACTGTTTTTT.

The J gene is TRBJ1-4, the V gene TRBV2; 7 nucleotides agree with TRBD1. V lost 4 bases, J lost 6 bases, and 8 bases stayed unmatched. This CDR3 is 15 amino acids long. Germline V CDR1 and CDR2: SNHLY, FYNNEI. CDR3 loop: CASSVSGTAYEKLFF. CDR3 coding DNA: TGTGCCAGCAGTGTATCTGGGACAGCGTATGAAAAACTGTTTTTT. Full variable domain (rest looked up from reference TRBV2 and TRBJ1-4): EPEVTQTPSHQVTQMGQEVILRCVPISNHLYFYWYRQILGQKVEFLVSFYNNEISEKSEIFDDQFSVERPDGSNFTLKIRSTKLEDSAMYFCASSVSGTAYEKLFFGSGTQLSVL.

The rearrangement joins TRBV28 to TRBJ1-2; 11 bases are a match to TRBD1. Germline V gene sequence: CDR1 MDHEN, CDR2 SYDVKM. The trim removed 6 bases at V and 8 bases at J, leaving 17 bases unmatched. The CDR3 has 17 amino acids. DNA for the CDR3: TGTGCCAGCAGCCCTGGTATAAGGACAGGGGGCTTGTGGGGCTACACCTTC. Translating it yields CASSPGIRTGGLWGYTF.

This clone was observed once. This chain uses TRBV4-1 with TRBJ2-3; D is unresolved. Looked up from germline, CDR1 is MGHRA and CDR2 is YSYEKL. Trimming removed 1 base at V and 0 bases at J, with 8 bases between. The CDR3 covers 15 residues. CDR3 sequence (DNA): TGCGCCAGCAGCCAAGTTCTAGTTAGCACAGATACGCAGTATTTT. Its protein is CASSQVLVSTDTQYF.

This chain joins TRBV11-2 and TRBJ1-1; D not certain. CDR3 size: 14 residues. Trimming cost V 1 base and J 4 bases, with 10 bases left between them. The germline gives CDR1 SGHAT, CDR2 FQNNGV. The CDR3 DNA reads as TGTGCCAGCAGCTTAGCGCGGTCGAGCACTGAAGCTTTCTTT. It encodes CASSLARSSTEAFF.